Listed here is a single TCR beta chain. This sample is drawn from a study of blood T cell repertoires in COVID-19. At the level of the study: The United States, Italy and Spain provided the acute and convalescent COVID-19 samples.

TCRdb keeps only in-frame clones here, not all; method: immunoSEQ multiplex PCR. The sample holds fewer than 100,000 clones, approximately 87% seen once. This CDR3 spans 14 amino acids. Trimming shortened V by 1 base and J by 6 bases, and 11 bases separated the two germline ends. CDR1 and CDR2 from the germline V gene are LGHNA and YNFKEQ. Material for sequencing was peripheral blood. The V gene is TRBV4-2, the J gene TRBJ2-3; D is possibly TRBD2 (7 bases). This TCR came from a man older than 75 in a cohort sampled during active COVID-19. In DNA form, the CDR3 reads TGTGCCAGCAGCCAAGGGAGGGGGGGGGATACGCAGTATTTT. Translating gives CASSQGRGGDTQYF.